This T cell receptor (beta chain) was captured by sequencing in a study of human T cells and chemical hapten exposure. Study overall: Patients, a majority of them female, were diagnosed with alopecia areata, totalis or universalis.

Via MiXCR, TCRdb re-called the RACE reads, giving one row per CDR3 protein. The table has roughly 100,000 distinct CDR3 sequences, roughly 12% seen once; the top ten hold around 1.7%. The germline V gene has CDR1 SGHRS and CDR2 YFSETQ. V lost 3 bases, J lost 4 bases, and 2 bases stayed unmatched. CDR3 length: 14 residues. Study conclusions and caveats: All donors were alopecia patients, so their immunity may differ from that of healthy people.

This clonotype was counted only a few times. What it binds is not known. Noted time point: pre-sensitization, week 0. Treatment meaning: therapeutic diphenylcyclopropenone sensitization with weekly scalp DPC. Patches went on only after blood had been drawn each time. RNA extraction used unfractionated whole blood as the source of total RNA. This clonotype originated in a woman between 50 and 59 years old with alopecia areata. Some clones in this sample may be carry-over from other donors' samples. The specimen was whole blood, collected in connection with sensitization to the hapten diphenylcyclopropenone (DPC). This chain links TRBV5-1 with TRBJ2-2; TRBD1 matches 8 bases. CDR3 in DNA: TGCGCCAGCAGCTCTCAGGGGGCCACCGGGGAGCTGTTTTTT. Translating gives CASSSQGATGELFF.